This T cell receptor beta chain was identified in a study of blood T cell repertoires in COVID-19. Study-level information: Nucleic acid was either cDNA or gDNA, and it came from T cells, B-cell-depleted T cells, or PBMCs.

V lost 0 bases, J lost 4 bases, and 3 bases stayed unmatched. The CDR3 sequence is 17 residues long. Germline V gene data show CDR1 as MGHRA and CDR2 as YSYEKL. Original processing methods: Amplification from reference gene primers served as the basis for estimated nucleated cell counts. Sequencing used immunoSEQ multiplex PCR; TCRdb keeps in-frame clones, though not all of them. V and J calls and clone size are those listed in that table; D and trimming were worked out from the DNA. This sample has some 240,000 clones; roughly 84% occur once, and the top ten carry approximately 1.3%. Sequencing used peripheral blood. The chain has TRBV4-1 and TRBJ2-1; 13 bases are a match to TRBD2. This TCR came from a woman aged 40 to 49 who had recovered from COVID-19. The DNA of the CDR3 is TGCGCCAGCAGCCAAGATCGGGGACTAGCGGGGTACAATGAGCAGTTCTTC. Translating gives CASSQDRGLAGYNEQFF.